This passage covers 25 T cell receptor beta chains from one sample sequenced in a study of cytomegalovirus exposure and HLA in healthy donors. The PCR had 60 Vbeta and 13 Jbeta primers. The repertoire was sequenced with immunoSEQ multiplex PCR; TCRdb's copy has only in-frame clones and lacks some. The sample consists of 90,000 to 130,000 clones, approximately 79% of them appearing once. Sample: PBMCs. The receptors were gathered from a man aged 25 to 40 in good health and CMV-seropositive.

DNA of the CDR3: TGTGCCAGCAGTACGGGACTCCATGCCTACGAGCAGTACTTC. Protein sequence: CASSTGLHAYEQYF. The chain employs TRBV27 and TRBJ2-7; D is perhaps TRBD2 (6 bases). With 5 bases removed from V and 2 bases from J, the gap between germline ends came to 13 bases. Germline CDR1 is MNHEY and CDR2 is SMNVEV (reference sequence). This CDR3 is built from 14 residues.

This sequence joins TRBV29-1 and TRBJ2-1; D might be TRBD2 (6 bases). The CDR3 sequence is 15 residues long. Germline lookup yields CDR1 SQVTM and CDR2 ANQGSEA. Trimming pared 3 bases from V and 7 bases from J, leaving 19 bases between. The CDR3 DNA follows: TGCAGCGTTGATAGTGGGACTGTGCTTACAAATGAGCAGTTCTTC. As protein: CSVDSGTVLTNEQFF.

In DNA, the CDR3 is TGCGCCAGCAGCTTGTCGGGTTTTGATCAGCCCCAGCATTTT. It translates to CASSLSGFDQPQHF. This chain connects TRBV5-1 to TRBJ1-5; D not resolved. The CDR3 totals 14 residues. V gave up 1 base and J gave up 5 bases, with 10 bases separating them. Germline loops: CDR1 SGHRS, CDR2 YFSETQ.

This chain links TRBV4-2 with TRBJ1-2; D possibly corresponds to TRBD1 (5 bases). The CDR3 loop spans 14 amino acids. Germline CDR1 and CDR2: LGHNA and YNFKEQ. Trimming shortened V by 1 base and J by 7 bases, and 13 bases separated the two germline ends. The DNA of the CDR3 is TGTGCCAGCAGCCAAGGGGGCAGGGATGTTGGCTACACCTTC. Encoded protein: CASSQGGRDVGYTF.

The chain carries TRBV29-1 and TRBJ2-2; 7 bases are shared with TRBD1. Germline assignment: CDR1 SQVTM and CDR2 ANQGSEA. Losses at the gene ends were 5 bases for V and 5 bases for J; bases not matched to a gene: 8. The CDR3 totals 14 residues. The CDR3 sequence: CSVSMQGDTGELFF. As DNA, the CDR3 is TGCAGCGTTAGTATGCAGGGGGATACCGGGGAGCTGTTTTTT.

This clone has more than one count but fewer than ten. V usage is TRBV25-1 and J usage is TRBJ1-4; D remains unclear. There are 14 residues in the CDR3. Trimming left V 2 bases short and J 6 bases short, with 10 bases between. The germline V gene has CDR1 MGHDK and CDR2 SYGVNS. The CDR3 nucleotides are TGTGCCAGCAGTGAAGTGGGCAACGATGAAAAACTGTTTTTT. Residues: CASSEVGNDEKLFF.

This chain uses TRBV15 with TRBJ2-5; the match to TRBD1 covers 7 bases. The DNA end is a closer match to TRBJ2-7, so the J assignment may be wrong. The CDR3 extends over 13 amino acids. Germline V gives CDR1 LNHNV, CDR2 YYDKDF (reference sequence). DNA of the CDR3: TGTGCCACCAGCCAAACAGGGGCCTACGAGCAGTACTTC. This codes for CATSQTGAYEQYF.

In its sample, this clone was seen a few times. The chain joins TRBV25-1 to TRBJ2-7; TRBD1 might be the D (6 bases). Germline V gives CDR1 MGHDK, CDR2 SYGVNS. The V and J ends lost 7 bases and 1 base respectively, with 11 bases between them. The CDR3 length is 13 residues. This chain's CDR3 is CASIEDRSYEQYF. In DNA, the CDR3 is TGTGCCAGCATCGAGGACAGATCCTACGAGCAGTACTTC.

This sequence joins TRBV5-8 and TRBJ1-4; a weak D match, TRBD1 (5 bases). Germline CDR1 is SGHTS and CDR2 is YDEGEE. The V gene lost 4 bases and the J gene lost 4 bases, with 14 bases spanning the gap. This CDR3 has 15 amino acids. The CDR3 is CASSRGTGDNEKLFF. CDR3 sequence (DNA): TGTGCCAGCAGCCGTGGGACGGGAGATAATGAAAAACTGTTTTTT.

This clone showed up just a few times. The chain recombines TRBV6-6 with TRBJ2-7, with 9 bases that match TRBD2. The germline gives CDR1 MNHNY, CDR2 SVGAGI (reference sequence). The CDR3 spans 14 residues. V trimming: 8 bases; J trimming: 5 bases; junction bases outside the gene matches: 10. The CDR3 here is CASGAGGSQHEQYF. CDR3 coding DNA: TGTGCCAGCGGGGCGGGAGGGTCTCAACACGAGCAGTACTTC.

The chain recombines TRBV6-1 with TRBJ2-1; 9 bases align to TRBD2. CDR3 length: 18 residues. Looked up from germline, CDR1 is MNHNS and CDR2 is SASEGT. The V segment lost 4 bases and the J segment 7 bases; nucleotides outside the gene matches: 17. CDR3 residues: CASSAISGGPKQLNEQFF. As DNA, the CDR3 is TGTGCCAGCAGTGCGATTAGCGGGGGCCCCAAACAGCTGAATGAGCAGTTCTTC.

The chain has TRBV7-8 and TRBJ1-1, with 11 bases aligning to TRBD1. Germline-derived CDR1 and CDR2 are SGHVS and FQNEAQ. V shed 5 bases and J 2 bases; nucleotides not matched to a gene: 4. The CDR3 sequence is 15 residues long. The CDR3 sequence is CASSPWTGGNTEAFF. DNA of the CDR3: TGTGCCAGCAGCCCGTGGACAGGGGGCAACACTGAAGCTTTCTTT.

This clone appeared a few times. This chain uses TRBV11-2 with TRBJ1-5, with D unclear. V was clipped by 1 base and J by 0 bases, with 7 bases between them. The length of the CDR3 is 15 residues. Per germline, CDR1 SGHAT and CDR2 FQNNGV. CDR3 nucleotide sequence: TGTGCCAGCAGCTTAGGTCCGTATAGCAATCAGCCCCAGCATTTT. Translating gives CASSLGPYSNQPQHF.

This sequence joins TRBV5-1 and TRBJ2-2; D remains ambiguous. The CDR3 is 14 residues long. Trimming took 0 bases from V and 4 from J, leaving 7 bases between them. Germline V gives CDR1 SGHRS, CDR2 YFSETQ. The CDR3 loop is CASSLDSGTGELFF. In DNA, the CDR3 is TGCGCCAGCAGCTTGGATTCGGGCACCGGGGAGCTGTTTTTT.

Comment on this clone: The sample contains more than one DNA sequence encoding this CDR3. The V gene is TRBV5-8, the J gene TRBJ1-6, with no clear D. Trimming removed 0 bases from V and 6 bases from J, with 7 bases in between. The CDR3 is 14 residues long. The germline V gene encodes CDR1 SGHTS and CDR2 YDEGEE. This CDR3 is CASSLGEGNSPLHF. The CDR3 DNA reads TGTGCCAGCAGCTTGGGGGAGGGTAATTCACCCCTCCACTTT.

The chain is built from TRBV6-6 and TRBJ1-5; 7 nucleotides line up with TRBD1. CDR3 length: 15 residues. The germline V gene encodes CDR1 MNHNY and CDR2 SVGAGI (reference sequence). Trimming cost V 6 bases and J 0 bases; bases outside gene matches: 5. The CDR3 is CASRGQRNSNQPQHF. The CDR3 nucleotides read TGTGCCAGCAGGGGACAGCGAAATAGCAATCAGCCCCAGCATTTT.

V usage is TRBV5-1 and J usage is TRBJ2-7; 9 bases agree with TRBD1. This CDR3 spans 18 amino acids. V shed 0 bases, J shed 2 bases, and the junction held 12 bases outside the gene matches. The germline V gene encodes CDR1 SGHRS and CDR2 YFSETQ. CDR3 sequence (DNA): TGCGCCAGCAGCTTGGAAGGGACAGGGTCCCGAGGGGCCTACGAGCAGTACTTC. Its protein product is CASSLEGTGSRGAYEQYF.

V and J are TRBV6-4 and TRBJ2-3; 8 bases map to TRBD1. V lost 0 bases and J lost 4; bases outside the gene matches: 3. The CDR3 runs 15 residues. In germline, CDR1 is MRHNA, CDR2 SNTAGT. The CDR3 DNA sequence: TGTGCCAGCAGTGACTCAACAGGGGGAGCAGATACGCAGTATTTT. Amino acids: CASSDSTGGADTQYF.

The chain carries TRBV27 and TRBJ2-2; 12 bases fit TRBD1. Losses at the gene ends were 3 bases for V and 4 bases for J; bases not matched to a gene: 12. This CDR3 has 19 residues. Looked up from germline, CDR1 is MNHEY and CDR2 is SMNVEV (reference sequence). The CDR3 region has the DNA TGTGCCAGCAGTTTTGGGCCGGGACAGGGGGCTTCGCGCACCGGGGAGCTGTTTTTT. Protein product: CASSFGPGQGASRTGELFF.

The chain couples TRBV6-1 to TRBJ1-6; unclear D gene. Germline CDR1 and CDR2: MNHNS and SASEGT. Between the trimmed V and J ends, which lost 5 bases and 7 bases, there was a span of 9 bases. CDR3 size: 13 residues. The CDR3 loop is CASSPTENSPLHF. CDR3 sequence (DNA): TGTGCCAGCAGTCCAACAGAGAATTCACCCCTCCACTTT.

The chain combines TRBV2 with TRBJ1-1; D may be TRBD1 (5 bases). Germline V gives CDR1 SNHLY, CDR2 FYNNEI. This CDR3 is 13 amino acids long. The V and J ends lost 10 bases and 2 bases respectively, with 14 bases between them. CDR3 in amino acids: CATHHGQNTEAFF. As DNA, the CDR3 is TGTGCCACCCACCACGGACAAAACACTGAAGCTTTCTTT.

The chain combines TRBV19 with TRBJ1-5; maybe TRBD1 (6 bases). Trimming removed 5 bases from V and 1 base from J, with 9 bases in between. The CDR3 contains 14 residues. Germline assignment: CDR1 LNHDA and CDR2 SQIVND (reference sequence). In nucleotides, the CDR3 is TGTGCCAGTAGTTCCGGGACAAGCAATCAGCCCCAGCATTTT. This encodes CASSSGTSNQPQHF.

This chain links TRBV7-9 with TRBJ2-3; 12 bases line up with TRBD2. The CDR3 totals 17 residues. Per germline, CDR1 SEHNR and CDR2 FQNEAQ (reference sequence). V lost 5 bases to trimming and J lost 1 base; unmatched junction nucleotides: 7. This CDR3 reads CASSPTRLAGGTDTQYF. DNA of the CDR3: TGTGCCAGCAGCCCAACGAGACTAGCGGGGGGCACAGATACGCAGTATTTT.

The rearrangement links TRBV7-2 to TRBJ1-6; 7 nucleotides line up with TRBD1. CDR1 SGHTA and CDR2 FQGNSA come from the germline V gene. J gave up 5 bases and V 7 bases, and 5 bases lay outside the gene matches. CDR3 length equals 14 residues. The CDR3 protein is CASTTGTDNSPLHF. DNA for the CDR3: TGTGCCAGCACCACCGGGACAGATAATTCACCCCTCCACTTT.

The rearrangement links TRBV7-8 to TRBJ1-1, with 7 bases lining up with TRBD1. Germline values: CDR1 SGHVS, CDR2 FQNEAQ. The junction had 3 bases not matched to a gene; V was cut back by 2 bases and J by 6 bases. This CDR3 contains 13 residues. CDR3 region: CASSLRQGAEAFF. The CDR3 nucleotides read TGTGCCAGCAGCTTAAGGCAGGGGGCTGAAGCTTTCTTT.